Listed below are T cell receptor beta chains from one sample, sequenced in a study of technical replicates of blood from several donors. The table came from immunoSEQ multiplex PCR; TCRdb's copy has only in-frame clones and leaves some out. The table shows 65,000 to 90,000 clones, with roughly 93% occurring only once. The sequenced sample consisted of T cells isolated from PBMCs. Receptors originate from a human donor in good health. Each CDR3 is given with its conserved first and last residue. D genes are given only for firm matches. Size is stated for part of the rows, as once, few or many counts, or as a class when the clone is expanded.

clone size: .
D gene: TRBD1
J gene: TRBJ1-2
V gene: TRBV18
CDR3 protein: CASSPRGTGGKSYGYTF
CDR3 DNA: TGTGCCAGCTCACCACGCGGGACAGGGGGTAAGAGCTATGGCTACACCTTC

clone size: .
D gene: .
J gene: TRBJ2-5
V gene: TRBV4-1
CDR3 protein: CASSQAAGAQETQYF
CDR3 DNA: TGCGCCAGCAGCCAAGCGGCGGGGGCACAAGAGACCCAGTACTTC

clone size: once
D gene: .
J gene: TRBJ1-2
V gene: TRBV25-1
CDR3 protein: CASSEYIDGYTF
CDR3 DNA: TGTGCCAGCAGTGAATATATAGATGGCTACACCTTC

clone size: .
D gene: TRBD1
J gene: TRBJ2-5
V gene: TRBV11-2
CDR3 protein: CASSSPSPDRGQETQYF
CDR3 DNA: TGTGCCAGCAGCTCCCCCTCCCCTGACAGGGGCCAAGAGACCCAGTACTTC

clone size: .
D gene: .
J gene: TRBJ2-3
V gene: TRBV19
CDR3 protein: CASHPLGGTDTQYF
CDR3 DNA: TGTGCCAGTCACCCCCTCGGGGGCACAGATACGCAGTATTTT

clone size: .
D gene: .
J gene: TRBJ1-2
V gene: TRBV19
CDR3 protein: CASSLGGQVYGYTF
CDR3 DNA: TGTGCCAGTAGTCTAGGAGGGCAGGTCTATGGCTACACCTTC

clone size: .
D gene: TRBD1
J gene: TRBJ1-1
V gene: TRBV5-5
CDR3 protein: CASSSGTGNTEAFF
CDR3 DNA: TGTGCCAGCAGCTCCGGGACAGGGAACACTGAAGCTTTCTTT

clone size: .
D gene: TRBD1
J gene: TRBJ1-5
V gene: TRBV10-3
CDR3 protein: CAIRSGTGGNQPQHF
CDR3 DNA: TGTGCCATCAGATCCGGGACAGGGGGGAATCAGCCCCAGCATTTT

clone size: once
D gene: TRBD1
J gene: TRBJ2-7
V gene: TRBV9
CDR3 protein: CASSVMGQGGNEQYF
CDR3 DNA: TGTGCCAGCTCAGTCATGGGACAGGGTGGTAACGAGCAGTACTTC

clone size: .
D gene: .
J gene: TRBJ1-4
V gene: TRBV28
CDR3 protein: CASSLSSSGSGVKLFF
CDR3 DNA: TGTGCCAGCAGTTTAAGTAGTTCCGGGAGCGGGGTAAAACTGTTTTTT